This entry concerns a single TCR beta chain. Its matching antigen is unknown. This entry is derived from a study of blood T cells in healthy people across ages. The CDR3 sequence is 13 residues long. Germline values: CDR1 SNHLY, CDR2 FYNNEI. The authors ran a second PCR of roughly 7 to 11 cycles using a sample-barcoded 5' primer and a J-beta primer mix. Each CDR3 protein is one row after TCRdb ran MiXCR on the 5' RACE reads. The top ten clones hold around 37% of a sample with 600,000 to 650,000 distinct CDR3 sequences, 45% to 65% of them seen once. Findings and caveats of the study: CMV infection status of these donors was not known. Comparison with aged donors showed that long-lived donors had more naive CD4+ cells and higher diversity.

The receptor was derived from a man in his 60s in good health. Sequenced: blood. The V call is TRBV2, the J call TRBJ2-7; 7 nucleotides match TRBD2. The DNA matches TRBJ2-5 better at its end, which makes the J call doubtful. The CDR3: CASGGVGRETQYF. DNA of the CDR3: TGTGCCAGCGGGGGGGTGGGGAGAGAGACCCAGTACTTC.